The sequence of this T cell receptor (beta chain) was determined in a study of T-cell memory formation after mild COVID-19. In its sample, this clonotype was seen many times. Per the germline V gene, CDR1 is SEHNR and CDR2 is FQNEAQ (reference sequence). The CDR3 is 14 amino acids. V was clipped by 3 bases and J by 1 base, with 10 bases between them. A single record per CDR3 protein comes from TCRdb applying MiXCR to the 5' RACE reads. This table holds some 440,000 distinct CDR3 sequences, roughly 25% found once. The sequenced sample consisted of PBMCs or a T cell subset sorted from them (not recorded which). This receptor was identified in an adult woman who had mild COVID-19 (a few samples of this study predate the infection). Cell type and time point are not known. The chain is built from TRBV7-9 and TRBJ2-7; D may be TRBD1 (6 bases). The CDR3 DNA sequence: TGTGCCAGCAGCTTGACAGGACCTTCCTACGAGCAGTACTTC. Protein product: CASSLTGPSYEQYF. Complete variable domain (other parts from reference TRBV7-9 and TRBJ2-7): DTGVSQNPRHKITKRGQNVTFRCDPISEHNRLYWYRQTLGQGPEFLTYFQNEAQLEKSRLLSDRFSAERPKGSFSTLEIQRTEQGDSAMYLCASSLTGPSYEQYFGPGTRLTVT.